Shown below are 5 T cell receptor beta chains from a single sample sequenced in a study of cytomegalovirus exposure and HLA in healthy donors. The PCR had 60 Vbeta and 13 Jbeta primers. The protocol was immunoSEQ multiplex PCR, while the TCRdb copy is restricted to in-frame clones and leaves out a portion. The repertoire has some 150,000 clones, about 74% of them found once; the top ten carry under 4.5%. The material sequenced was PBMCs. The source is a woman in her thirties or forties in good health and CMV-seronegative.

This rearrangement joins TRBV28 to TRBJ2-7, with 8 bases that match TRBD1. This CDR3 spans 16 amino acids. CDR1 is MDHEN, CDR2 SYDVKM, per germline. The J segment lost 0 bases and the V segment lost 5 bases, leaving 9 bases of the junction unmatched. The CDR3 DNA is TGTGCCAGCAGTCCCCCCGGAACAGGGGGCTCCTACGAGCAGTACTTC. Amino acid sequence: CASSPPGTGGSYEQYF.

CDR3 sequence (DNA): TGCAGCGTTGCGGGGTGGGTAGAAGTAGCCCGTTACAATGAGCAGTTCTTC. It is translated as CSVAGWVEVARYNEQFF. The V call is TRBV29-1, the J call TRBJ2-1; D is perhaps TRBD2 (5 bases). This CDR3 is 17 amino acids long. Germline V gene sequence: CDR1 SQVTM, CDR2 ANQGSEA. V lost 4 bases and J 4 bases, leaving 23 bases between the germline ends.

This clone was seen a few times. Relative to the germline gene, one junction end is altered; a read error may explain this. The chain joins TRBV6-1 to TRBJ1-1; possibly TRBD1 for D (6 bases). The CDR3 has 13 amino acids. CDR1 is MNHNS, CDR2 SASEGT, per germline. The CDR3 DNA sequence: TGCTCCTGCCGGAGGACAGCGAACACTGAAGCTTTCTTT. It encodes CSCRRTANTEAFF.

The CDR3 DNA follows: TGTGCCATCAGCCACGGGACAGGGAGCTCCTACGAGCAGTACTTC. It is translated as CAISHGTGSSYEQYF. V usage is TRBV10-3 and J usage is TRBJ2-7, with 9 bases lining up with TRBD1. This CDR3 has 15 amino acids. CDR1 and CDR2 from the germline V gene are ENHRY and SYGVKD. J lost 0 bases, V lost 6 bases, and 6 bases had no gene match.

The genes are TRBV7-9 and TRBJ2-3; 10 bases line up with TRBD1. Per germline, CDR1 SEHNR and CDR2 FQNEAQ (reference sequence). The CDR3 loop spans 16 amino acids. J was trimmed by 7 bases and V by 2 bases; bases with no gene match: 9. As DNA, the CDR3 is TGTGCCAGCAGCTTATCGGCGGGACAGGGGTTTAATACGCAGTATTTT. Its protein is CASSLSAGQGFNTQYF.